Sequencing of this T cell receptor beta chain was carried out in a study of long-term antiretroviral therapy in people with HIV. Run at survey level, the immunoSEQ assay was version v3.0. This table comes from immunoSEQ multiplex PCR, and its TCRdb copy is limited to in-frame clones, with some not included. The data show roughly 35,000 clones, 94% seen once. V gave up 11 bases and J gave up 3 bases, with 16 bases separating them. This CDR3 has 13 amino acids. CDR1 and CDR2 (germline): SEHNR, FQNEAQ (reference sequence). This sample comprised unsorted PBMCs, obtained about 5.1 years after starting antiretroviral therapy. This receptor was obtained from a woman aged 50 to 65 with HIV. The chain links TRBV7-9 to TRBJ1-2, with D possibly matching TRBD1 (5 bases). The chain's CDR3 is CASGGDPYYGYTF. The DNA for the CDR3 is TGTGCCTCTGGGGGAGACCCCTACTATGGCTACACCTTC.